The 11 T cell receptor beta chains below were found in one sample sequenced in a study of technical replicates of blood from several donors. Assay: immunoSEQ multiplex PCR; the TCRdb copy retains only in-frame clones and omits some. The sample shows approximately 58,000 clones, about 86% of them seen only once. The sequenced sample was PBMCs. The receptors come from a human donor in good health. Some clones in this sample may be carry-over from other donors' samples.

The CDR3 bases are TGTGCCAGCAGTGAATTCGTGAGCCGTCGGGAGACCCAGTACTTC. Its protein is CASSEFVSRRETQYF. The chain recombines TRBV2 with TRBJ2-5; D remains unclear. The V end lost 2 bases, the J end lost 5 bases, and 15 bases lay between the germline ends. CDR1 is SNHLY, CDR2 FYNNEI, per germline. The CDR3 runs 15 residues.

This sequence joins TRBV2 and TRBJ1-2; TRBD1 aligns across 8 bases. Germline V gene data show CDR1 as SNHLY and CDR2 as FYNNEI. CDR3 length equals 16 residues. The junction had 10 bases not matched to a gene; V was cut back by 2 bases and J by 5 bases. The CDR3 here is CASSEFFVDRAYGYTF. CDR3 coding DNA: TGTGCCAGCAGTGAATTCTTTGTGGACAGGGCTTATGGCTACACCTTC.

V and J are TRBV5-1 and TRBJ1-1; D gene unclear. V was cut by 4 bases and J by 2 bases, with 12 bases left in between. Germline lookup yields CDR1 SGHRS and CDR2 YFSETQ. The length of the CDR3 is 14 residues. CDR3 amino acids: CASSLLEGNTEAFF. DNA for the CDR3: TGCGCCAGCAGCCTCCTTGAGGGAAACACTGAAGCTTTCTTT.

The chain recombines TRBV4-3 with TRBJ1-6, with D possibly matching TRBD1 (6 bases). Trimming stripped 0 bases from V and 0 bases from J, with 9 bases between. Germline CDR1 reads LGHNA; CDR2 reads YSLEER. The CDR3 contains 17 residues. The CDR3 nucleotides are TGCGCCAGCAGCCAAGATACAGGGCCCTCCTATAATTCACCCCTCCACTTT. The encoded protein is CASSQDTGPSYNSPLHF.

This chain uses TRBV2 with TRBJ2-1; possibly TRBD2 for D (5 bases). Trimming removed 3 bases from V and 6 bases from J, with 15 bases in between. The CDR3 is 15 residues long. Germline-derived CDR1 and CDR2 are SNHLY and FYNNEI. The CDR3 spells CASSDGLPLINEQFF. The CDR3 bases are TGTGCCAGCAGTGATGGACTCCCTCTAATCAATGAGCAGTTCTTC.

This sequence joins TRBV6-5 and TRBJ1-6; no definite D call. V lost 2 bases to trimming and J lost 5 bases, with 10 bases between them. The CDR3 extends over 15 amino acids. Germline V lookup: CDR1 MNHEY, CDR2 SVGAGI. CDR3 sequence reads: CASSYVTSHNSPLHF. The CDR3 nucleotides are TGTGCCAGCAGTTACGTCACTAGCCATAATTCACCCCTCCACTTT.

The chain joins TRBV29-1 to TRBJ1-1; tentatively, D is TRBD1 (6 bases). Trimming left V 1 base short and J 6 bases short, with 27 bases between. CDR1 is SQVTM and CDR2 is ANQGSEA in the germline V gene. The CDR3 runs 18 residues. The CDR3 coding sequence is TGCAGCGTTGAAGGAGTAATGGTGGGGGCGGTCAGTCGGTCTGAAGCTTTCTTT. Protein sequence: CSVEGVMVGAVSRSEAFF.

This clone occurred a few times. The CDR3, as DNA: TGTGCCTGGAGTGTAACTAGCGAGGGCTACGAGCAGTACTTC. Translation: CAWSVTSEGYEQYF. V gene TRBV30 combines with J gene TRBJ2-7; 7 positions agree with TRBD2. Germline V lookup: CDR1 GTSNPN, CDR2 SVGIG (reference sequence). V gave up 0 bases and J gave up 3 bases; unmatched junction bases: 5. This CDR3 comprises 14 residues. The variable domain in full, completed from reference TRBV30 and TRBJ2-7, reads SQTIHQWPATLVQPVGSPLSLECTVEGTSNPNLYWYRQAAGRGLQLLFYSVGIGQISSEVPQNLSASRPQDRQFILSSKKLLLSDSGFYLCAWSVTSEGYEQYFGPGTRLTVT.

This clone appeared once. The J gene is TRBJ1-6, the V gene TRBV9, with 7 nucleotides matching TRBD1. Germline V CDR1 and CDR2: SGDLS, YYNGEE. This CDR3 region has 14 residues. The junction had 6 bases not matched to a gene; V was cut back by 3 bases and J by 9 bases. The CDR3 loop reads CASSARQGGSPLHF. The CDR3 DNA sequence: TGTGCCAGCAGCGCGAGACAGGGAGGTTCACCCCTCCACTTT.

The gene calls are TRBV4-3 and TRBJ2-7; a weak D match, TRBD1 (5 bases). The V gene lost 0 bases and the J gene lost 0 bases, with 12 bases spanning the gap. Looked up from germline, CDR1 is LGHNA and CDR2 is YSLEER. This CDR3 contains 16 residues. DNA for the CDR3: TGCGCCAGCAGCCAAGATCGTACAGGTGACTCCTACGAGCAGTACTTC. It encodes CASSQDRTGDSYEQYF.

The chain recombines TRBV30 with TRBJ1-2; TRBD1 agrees at 10 bases. Looked up from germline, CDR1 is GTSNPN and CDR2 is SVGIG (reference sequence). CDR3 length: 14 amino acids. J lost 2 bases, V lost 5 bases, and 5 bases had no gene match. The DNA for the CDR3 is TGTGCCTGGCTGACAGGGGGCTCGAACTATGGCTACACCTTC. This codes for CAWLTGGSNYGYTF. Based on the CDR3 plus reference TRBV30 and TRBJ1-2, the full variable domain is SQTIHQWPATLVQPVGSPLSLECTVEGTSNPNLYWYRQAAGRGLQLLFYSVGIGQISSEVPQNLSASRPQDRQFILSSKKLLLSDSGFYLCAWLTGGSNYGYTFGSGTRLTVV.